This T cell receptor beta chain is drawn from a study of blood T cell repertoires in COVID-19 (dated by TCRdb to 2018 to 2021). About the study as a whole: Samples from collaborators originated in the United States, Italy and Spain and spanned both the acute and convalescent phases of COVID-19. The material from the prospective study consisted of cDNA or gDNA derived from T cells, B-cell-depleted T cells, or PBMCs. The dataset comprised deeply sampled blood TCRbeta repertoires from subjects exposed to, actively infected with, or recovered from COVID-19. The repertoires were made available in a free public database intended to serve as a resource for research on the immune response to SARS-CoV-2. The samples were drawn from two sources: the first 160 participants of the ongoing ImmuneRACE study, and 950 to 1,500 subjects contributed by 6 global collaborators. Sample metadata almost always included a de-identified subject ID, COVID-19 status, age in years and sex. Where available, HLA class I and class II types were taken from metadata supplied by the sample provider and were not determined by assay-based typing.

What the work shows at the level of the full study, not this receptor alone: How much clinical and demographic metadata was included differed by source and by participant, and the metadata was provided uncurated.

This clone was detected once. The specificity of this receptor is unknown. No base qualities exist here, and no much larger clone lies one base off it. The CDR3 measures 17 amino acids from cysteine to phenylalanine. Here the CDR3 DNA is all that survives: 51 bases in frame from base 1. For CDR1 and CDR2, the germline V gene lists MRHNA and SNTAGT. V trim: 0 bases; J trim: 6 bases; unmatched bases: 4. The immunoSEQ Assay, a bias-controlled multiplex PCR, was used to amplify TCRbeta CDR3 regions from genomic DNA. The original methods were these. The number of nucleated cells in each sample was estimated from the amplification of reference gene primers within the assay. Sequence reads were collapsed and filtered to measure the absolute abundance of every unique TCRbeta CDR3 rearrangement. For each sample, productive Simpson clonality was calculated by taking the square root of Simpson's diversity index across productive rearrangements. Held by TCRdb, this immuneACCESS table contains in-frame sequences only and omits some clones. Under half of the omission traces to an unresolved V gene where checked; the cause of the rest is unknown. V and J calls and clone size are copied from that table; D and trimming were computed from the DNA. The table for this sample lists about 300,000 clones; around 89% of them were counted only once. The top ten constitute 1.5% to 2% of the sample.

One collaborating source in Seattle enrolled patients during active infection and followed them longitudinally through the course of disease. Collaborating institutions collected whole blood in K2EDTA tubes following their own protocols. For TCRbeta analysis, collaborators shipped samples as frozen whole blood, isolated PBMCs, or DNA extracted from either of those sample types. The source is a woman aged 25 to 39 with COVID-19, enrolled during active disease. The source material was peripheral blood. The chain was built from TRBV6-4 and TRBJ1-6, with 11 bases aligning to TRBD1. The CDR3 amino acid sequence is: CASSDSSGQGANSPLHF. The bases are TGTGCCAGCAGTGACTCCTCCGGACAGGGGGCTAATTCACCCCTCCACTTT.